This T cell receptor beta chain was retrieved from a study of preoperative IRX-2 immunotherapy in early breast cancer. Stated treatment: preoperative locoregional IRX-2 cytokine immunotherapy. Patients received preoperative, locoregional IRX-2 cytokine immunotherapy in a phase Ib study. Germline V gene data show CDR1 as SGHDN and CDR2 as FVKESK. The CDR3 is 14 amino acids. V lost 4 bases to trimming and J lost 0 bases, with 7 bases between them. Sequenced by immunoSEQ multiplex PCR; TCRdb stores in-frame clones only, minus some. Of 3,000 to 4,000 clones listed, 55% to 70% are singletons. The sequenced sample was tumor tissue, obtained after IRX-2 immunotherapy. The chain couples TRBV14 to TRBJ1-3; D unclear. This TCR came from a human donor with breast cancer. This chain's CDR3 is CASSRTSSGNTIYF. CDR3 nucleotide sequence: TGTGCCAGCAGCCGGACGAGCTCTGGAAACACCATATATTTT.